This T cell receptor (beta chain) was profiled in a study of radiation and T cells in renal cell carcinoma. The table came from immunoSEQ multiplex PCR; TCRdb's copy has only in-frame clones and leaves some out. The table has approximately 43,000 clones, about 84% seen once; the top ten hold 27%. Indicated time point: blood 4 weeks post-SBRT, at nephrectomy. The treatment is: 15 Gy SBRT to primary tumor, nephrectomy 4 weeks later. Nephrectomy followed 15 Gy stereotactic body radiation by 4 weeks. Radiation-treated patients gave blood at baseline, week 2 and week 4. V lost 4 bases to trimming and J lost 4 bases, with 11 bases between them. Germline values: CDR1 MNHEY, CDR2 SVGAGI. This CDR3 spans 15 amino acids.

This sequence joins TRBV6-5 and TRBJ2-6; D uncertain. This receptor was taken from a woman between 65 and 79 years old with renal cell carcinoma. The sequences come from blood, collected from a patient whose treatment included radiotherapy and nephrectomy. CDR3 in amino acids: CASSSGSLGANVLTF. The CDR3, as DNA: TGTGCCAGCAGTTCCGGGTCTCTCGGGGCCAACGTCCTGACTTTC.